Listed below are T cell receptor beta chains from one sample, sequenced in a study of blood T cell repertoires in COVID-19. Here immunoSEQ multiplex PCR was the method, and the copy in TCRdb shows in-frame clones only, minus some. This table holds just over 250,000 clones, roughly 86% found once. The sample comprised peripheral blood. These receptors all stem from a woman between 50 and 59 years old with acute or convalescent COVID-19. Both conserved end residues are part of each CDR3. D genes are given only for firm matches.

>12|TRBV18|-
CASSPLVDTQYF
>14|TRBV11-3|TRBD1
CASSLVGQGYGYTF
>17|TRBV15|-
CATSPLIGQANTGELFF
>13|TRBV30|-
CAWQGATNEKLFF
>14|TRBV24-1|-
CATSDQGLDQPQHF
>13|TRBV28|-
CASSPSNRPEAFF
>17|TRBV27|-
CASSLSGAGHQYNEQFF
>16|TRBV28|TRBD1
CASSLSRDRTGNTIYF
>14|TRBV27|-
CASTQVSSYNEQFF
>15|TRBV18|TRBD1
CASSPLNHRGTEAFF
>16|TRBV5-4|-
CASSLAGNLAKNIQYF
>13|TRBV29-1|-
CSVGAGDSYEQYF
>13|TRBV3-1/TRBV3-2|TRBD1
CASRGQGGTEAFF
>12|TRBV5-1|-
CASRPFANGYTF
>14|TRBV11-2|-
CASSFALGGTEAFF
>13|TRBV6-6|TRBD2
CASSFSGSYEQYF
>14|TRBV7-2|-
CASSSTTAYNEQFF
>16|TRBV19|TRBD1
CASSMGQISSYNEQFF
>13|TRBV27|TRBD2
CASNSGSSYEQYF
>12|TRBV6-2/TRBV6-3|-
CASSYLLAEAFF
>12|TRBV2|-
CASSDIRDRAFF
>14|TRBV19|-
CASSIGQANQPQHF
>13|TRBV12-3/TRBV12-4|-
CASSLQGYTEAFF
>15|TRBV5-8|-
CASSLIASSYNEQFF
>21|TRBV6-2/TRBV6-3|TRBD2
CASSYSKPGTGLAGNTDTQYF
>12|TRBV3-1/TRBV3-2|-
CASSRSDTEAFF
>16|TRBV7-2|TRBD2
CASSLETSGRQDTQYF
>14|TRBV2|-
CARRTPNSGYGYTF
>12|TRBV12-3/TRBV12-4|TRBD1
CASCTGDYEQYF
>18|TRBV4-1|TRBD2
CASSRGLAGGLRAGELFF
>11|TRBV29-1|-
CSVEHSYEQYF
>15|TRBV28|-
CASSDIAAYTGELFF
>15|TRBV5-1|TRBD1
CASSPKEGAGQPQHF
>14|TRBV2|-
CASSDEGTGNTIYF
>15|TRBV7-3|-
CASSLTTYSYNEQFF
>14|TRBV19|-
CASSLLASDYEQYF
>14|TRBV27|-
CASRKGATNEKLFF
>14|TRBV14|-
CASSLLGSQETQYF
>16|TRBV5-1|TRBD2
CASSPGGGALADTQYF
>15|TRBV7-8|-
CASSSSQGKDTEAFF
>17|TRBV19|TRBD1
CASSERTGMPGANVLTF
>17|TRBV30|TRBD2
CAWSVRGFRSGRETQYF
>14|TRBV28|TRBD1
CASSSDRVSYEQYF
>16|TRBV27|-
CASSFRGREIYNEQFF
>17|TRBV4-3|TRBD2
CASSQELLGGRVETQYF
>15|TRBV3-1/TRBV3-2|-
CASSQDMNRNQPQHF
>14|TRBV10-3|TRBD1
CATQRDRANAEAFF
>16|TRBV7-9|TRBD1
CASSPLAGTGDSPLHF